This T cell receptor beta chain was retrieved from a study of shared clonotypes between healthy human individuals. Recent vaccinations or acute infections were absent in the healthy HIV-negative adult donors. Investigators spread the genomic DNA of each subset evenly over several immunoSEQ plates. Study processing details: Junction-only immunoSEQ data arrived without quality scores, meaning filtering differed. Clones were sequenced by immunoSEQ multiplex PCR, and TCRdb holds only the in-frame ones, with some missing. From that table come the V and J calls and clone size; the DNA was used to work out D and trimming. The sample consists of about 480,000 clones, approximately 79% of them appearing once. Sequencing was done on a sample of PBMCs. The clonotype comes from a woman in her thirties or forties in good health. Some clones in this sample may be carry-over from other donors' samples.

The chain's CDR3 is CASSYKGGNTEAFF. In DNA, the CDR3 is TGTGCCAGCAGTTACAAGGGCGGGAACACTGAAGCTTTCTTT. The chain employs TRBV6-6 and TRBJ1-1; D is ambiguous. This CDR3 contains 14 residues. CDR1 MNHNY and CDR2 SVGAGI come from the germline V gene (reference sequence). V was shortened by 2 bases and J by 1 base, with 8 bases between the two germline ends.